Presented here are 27 T cell receptor beta chains from one specimen sequenced in a study of blood T cell repertoires in COVID-19. Sequenced by immunoSEQ multiplex PCR; TCRdb stores in-frame clones only, minus some. The data contain about 42,000 clones, 75% to 90% of them seen just once; the ten biggest clones take up roughly 9.5%. Sample: peripheral blood. All receptors derive from a man younger than 45 with active or convalescent COVID-19.

The gene calls are TRBV7-9 and TRBJ1-5; TRBD1 is a possible D gene (5 bases). The V end was cut by 4 bases, the J end by 6 bases, with 19 bases between. The CDR3 is 16 residues long. In germline, CDR1 is SEHNR, CDR2 FQNEAQ (reference sequence). The CDR3 DNA follows: TGTGCCAGCAGCTCCTCCGATGGCGGGGGGTCTCAGCCCCAGCATTTT. Protein: CASSSSDGGGSQPQHF.

V and J are TRBV10-2 and TRBJ1-2, with D unresolved. The V gene lost 2 bases and the J gene lost 5 bases, with 12 bases spanning the gap. There are 14 residues in the CDR3. Germline V CDR1 and CDR2: WSHSY, SAAADI. The CDR3 DNA is TGCGCCAGCAGTGAGCCCACAGCACGTTATGGCTACACCTTC. Its protein product is CASSEPTARYGYTF.

The chain employs TRBV9 and TRBJ2-3; 9 positions agree with TRBD2. Germline CDR1 is SGDLS and CDR2 is YYNGEE. The junction had 2 bases not matched to a gene; V was cut back by 0 bases and J by 6 bases. This CDR3 spans 14 amino acids. CDR3 protein: CASSVGSGGDTQYF. The CDR3 nucleotides are TGTGCCAGCAGCGTAGGTAGCGGGGGCGATACGCAGTATTTT.

The V call is TRBV7-2, the J call TRBJ2-7; 9 bases align to TRBD2. Germline lookup yields CDR1 SGHTA and CDR2 FQGNSA. The CDR3 contains 16 residues. Trimming took 0 bases from V and 0 from J; bases not matched to a gene: 3. The CDR3: CASSLAWTSASYEQYV. CDR3 nucleotide sequence: TGTGCCAGCAGCTTAGCGTGGACTAGCGCCTCCTACGAGCAGTACGTC.

This chain uses TRBV19 with TRBJ1-1; no reliable D call. There are 15 residues in the CDR3. Per germline, CDR1 LNHDA and CDR2 SQIVND (reference sequence). V was cut by 4 bases and J by 0 bases, with 12 bases left in between. As DNA, the CDR3 is TGTGCCAGTAGTACCGAAGACGGAGTGAACACTGAAGCTTTCTTT. This encodes CASSTEDGVNTEAFF.

This chain links TRBV10-1 with TRBJ1-2; TRBD1 is a possible D gene (5 bases). CDR1 WNHNN and CDR2 SYGVQD come from the germline V gene (reference sequence). V was trimmed by 9 bases and J by 6 bases, leaving 26 bases between them. There are 16 residues in the CDR3. CDR3 protein: CARNVIRQTPMDGYTF. The CDR3 DNA sequence: TGCGCCAGGAATGTCATCCGACAGACCCCGATGGATGGCTACACCTTC.

This clone appeared once. The chain employs TRBV9 and TRBJ1-2; possibly TRBD1 for D (6 bases). The germline CDR1 and CDR2 sequences are SGDLS and YYNGEE. The CDR3 is 15 residues long. The V gene lost 0 bases and the J gene lost 4 bases, with 13 bases spanning the gap. This CDR3 reads CASSVALDSVYGYTF. CDR3 sequence (DNA): TGTGCCAGCAGCGTAGCCTTGGACAGCGTCTATGGCTACACCTTC. Using reference TRBV9 and TRBJ1-2 for the parts outside the CDR3, the full variable domain is DSGVTQTPKHLITATGQRVTLRCSPRSGDLSVYWYQQSLDQGLQFLIQYYNGEERAKGNILERFSAQQFPDLHSELNLSSLELGDSALYFCASSVALDSVYGYTFGSGTRLTVV.

This chain uses TRBV10-1 with TRBJ2-5; 9 nucleotides agree with TRBD2. The trim removed 4 bases at V and 3 bases at J, leaving 6 bases unmatched. CDR1 and CDR2 (germline): WNHNN, SYGVQD (reference sequence). This CDR3 is 15 amino acids long. The CDR3 nucleotides read TGCGCCAGCAGTGCCGGACTAGCGCATGAAGAGACCCAGTACTTC. It encodes CASSAGLAHEETQYF.

The chain employs TRBV7-8 and TRBJ1-5, with TRBD1 matching 7 bases. Per germline, CDR1 SGHVS and CDR2 FQNEAQ. The J segment lost 3 bases and the V segment lost 2 bases, leaving 4 bases of the junction unmatched. The CDR3 extends over 15 amino acids. The CDR3 spells CASSLTGTDNQPQHF. Written as DNA, the CDR3 is TGTGCCAGCAGCTTAACCGGGACAGACAATCAGCCCCAGCATTTT.

This clone was counted a single time. This rearrangement joins TRBV5-1 to TRBJ2-2; D is ambiguous. The CDR3 is 12 amino acids. Germline lookup yields CDR1 SGHRS and CDR2 YFSETQ. Trimming cost V 9 bases and J 7 bases, with 13 bases left between them. The CDR3 loop is CATRITGGELFF. CDR3 coding DNA: TGCGCCACCAGGATTACGGGCGGGGAGCTGTTTTTT. The full variable domain, rest sourced from reference TRBV5-1 and TRBJ2-2, is KAGVTQTPRYLIKTRGQQVTLSCSPISGHRSVSWYQQTPGQGLQFLFEYFSETQRNKGNFPGRFSGRQFSNSRSEMNVSTLELGDSALYLCATRITGGELFFGEGSRLTVL.

The chain employs TRBV19 and TRBJ2-2, with D possibly TRBD2 on 6 matching bases. The CDR3 covers 16 residues. The V end lost 7 bases, the J end lost 4 bases, and 19 bases lay between the germline ends. Germline lookup yields CDR1 LNHDA and CDR2 SQIVND (reference sequence). The CDR3 spells CASTPLGGGVTGELFF. The DNA for the CDR3 is TGTGCCAGTACCCCCCTCGGGGGAGGAGTCACCGGGGAGCTGTTTTTT.

V is TRBV25-1 and J is TRBJ2-7; 10 positions agree with TRBD2. V shed 7 bases, J shed 3 bases, and the junction held 12 bases outside the gene matches. Germline V gives CDR1 MGHDK, CDR2 SYGVNS. The CDR3 covers 16 residues. The CDR3 nucleotides are TGTGCCAGCATCCCTCGCCGGACTAGCGGAGGCTACGAGCAGTACTTC. Its translation: CASIPRRTSGGYEQYF.

The chain joins TRBV6-5 to TRBJ1-2, with D maybe TRBD1 (6 bases). The CDR3 runs 15 residues. Per germline, CDR1 MNHEY and CDR2 SVGAGI. Trimming took off 5 bases at V and 0 bases at J, with 13 bases between the two ends. CDR3 DNA sequence: TGTGCCAGCAGTCTCGGACAGCCCGCTAACTATGGCTACACCTTC. This codes for CASSLGQPANYGYTF.

This chain connects TRBV5-1 to TRBJ1-2; D might be TRBD1 (5 bases). V lost 5 bases, J lost 4 bases, and 12 bases lay in between. Germline-derived CDR1 and CDR2 are SGHRS and YFSETQ. The CDR3 contains 13 residues. The CDR3 coding sequence is TGCGCCAGCAGACTGTCAGGGTCCTATGGCTACACCTTC. The encoded protein is CASRLSGSYGYTF. Full variable domain (missing parts from reference TRBV5-1 and TRBJ1-2): KAGVTQTPRYLIKTRGQQVTLSCSPISGHRSVSWYQQTPGQGLQFLFEYFSETQRNKGNFPGRFSGRQFSNSRSEMNVSTLELGDSALYLCASRLSGSYGYTFGSGTRLTVV.

J is TRBJ1-5 and V is TRBV19, with 7 bases identical to TRBD1. Trimming at V came to 5 bases and at J to 0 bases, leaving 7 bases not matched to a gene. Germline loops: CDR1 LNHDA, CDR2 SQIVND (reference sequence). This CDR3 contains 16 residues. In nucleotides, the CDR3 is TGTGCCAGTAGTGAGTCCGGGACAGTTAGCAATCAGCCCCAGCATTTT. The encoded protein is CASSESGTVSNQPQHF. Based on the CDR3 plus reference TRBV19 and TRBJ1-5, the full variable domain is DGGITQSPKYLFRKEGQNVTLSCEQNLNHDAMYWYRQDPGQGLRLIYYSQIVNDFQKGDIAEGYSVSREKKESFPLTVTSAQKNPTAFYLCASSESGTVSNQPQHFGDGTRLSIL.

The chain has TRBV5-5 and TRBJ2-7; D might be TRBD1 (6 bases). The length of the CDR3 is 15 residues. Trimming left V 2 bases short and J 3 bases short, with 15 bases between. CDR1 is SGHKS and CDR2 is YYEKEE in the germline V gene (reference sequence). CDR3 bases: TGTGCCAGCAGCTTTTCTGGGGGCCCGTTCTACGAGCAGTACTTC. It codes for CASSFSGGPFYEQYF.

This clone was counted once. This rearrangement joins TRBV7-9 to TRBJ2-7; perhaps TRBD1 as D (5 bases). The CDR3 consists of 13 residues. Germline V gives CDR1 SEHNR, CDR2 FQNEAQ (reference sequence). V gave up 5 bases and J gave up 0 bases, with 8 bases separating them. The CDR3 region has the DNA TGTGCCAGCAGCCATGGGGCCTCCTACGAGCAGTACGTC. It codes for CASSHGASYEQYV.

This clone was seen a few times. This chain links TRBV9 with TRBJ1-6, with TRBD1 matching 7 bases. This CDR3 is 14 amino acids long. Germline CDR1 reads SGDLS; CDR2 reads YYNGEE. J gave up 4 bases and V 4 bases, and 2 bases lay outside the gene matches. In DNA, the CDR3 is TGTGCCAGCAGCTACAGGGGTTATAATTCACCCCTCCACTTT. Translated: CASSYRGYNSPLHF.

The rearrangement uses TRBV30 and TRBJ1-2; D not certain. The CDR3 is 12 residues long. V was shortened by 3 bases and J by 4 bases, with 9 bases between the two germline ends. CDR1 GTSNPN and CDR2 SVGIG come from the germline V gene (reference sequence). CDR3 in DNA: TGTGCCTGGAGCGGACTAGCCTATGGCTACACCTTC. This translates into CAWSGLAYGYTF. Full variable domain (remainder filled in from reference TRBV30 and TRBJ1-2): SQTIHQWPATLVQPVGSPLSLECTVEGTSNPNLYWYRQAAGRGLQLLFYSVGIGQISSEVPQNLSASRPQDRQFILSSKKLLLSDSGFYLCAWSGLAYGYTFGSGTRLTVV.

The chain joins TRBV6-5 to TRBJ1-5; 7 positions agree with TRBD1. Trimming removed 6 bases from V and 0 bases from J; junction bases left unmatched: 5. Germline V gene sequence: CDR1 MNHEY, CDR2 SVGAGI. CDR3 length: 15 residues. CDR3 loop: CASSRTGDSNQPQHF. CDR3 DNA sequence: TGTGCCAGCAGCCGGACAGGAGATAGCAATCAGCCCCAGCATTTT.

This clone was detected once. The junction differs from germline at one of its ends, possibly a read error. V usage is TRBV27 and J usage is TRBJ2-1, with 7 bases identical to TRBD2. The germline V gene encodes CDR1 MNHEY and CDR2 SMNVEV (reference sequence). The CDR3 loop spans 13 amino acids. The DNA for the CDR3 is TGTGCCAGCAGTTTAGGACTAGTGGGTGAGCAATTCTTC. It translates to CASSLGLVGEQFF.

V gene TRBV12-3 or TRBV12-4 combines with J gene TRBJ1-4; D is unclear. The ends were cut back, 2 bases at V and 10 bases at J, with 11 bases in the middle. CDR3 length equals 13 residues. The CDR3 nucleotides are TGTGCCAGCAGTTTAATGGTCAGTGCAAAACTGTTTTTT. It specifies CASSLMVSAKLFF.

The chain links TRBV5-1 to TRBJ1-5; D gene ambiguous. V was trimmed by 0 bases and J by 4 bases, leaving 5 bases between them. CDR3 length: 13 residues. CDR1 and CDR2 (germline): SGHRS, YFSETQ. The CDR3 here is CASSLDGNQPQHF. The CDR3 nucleotides read TGCGCCAGCAGCTTGGACGGGAATCAGCCCCAGCATTTT.

This rearrangement joins TRBV25-1 to TRBJ2-1; 9 positions match TRBD1. Looked up from germline, CDR1 is MGHDK and CDR2 is SYGVNS. Trimming removed 4 bases from V and 1 base from J; junction bases left unmatched: 5. The CDR3 is 16 residues long. The CDR3 region has the DNA TGTGCCAGCAGTGGTTCCGGGACAGGGTCCTACAATGAGCAGTTCTTC. It codes for CASSGSGTGSYNEQFF.

This chain joins TRBV3-1 (or the pseudogene TRBV3-2) and TRBJ1-1, with D uncertain. There are 14 residues in the CDR3. The ends were cut back, 0 bases at V and 8 bases at J, with 13 bases in the middle. Germline CDR1 reads LGHDT; CDR2 reads YNNKEL (reference sequence). The DNA of the CDR3 is TGTGCCAGCAGCCAAGATCTGGGAGGAGGAGAAGCTTTCTTT. Translated: CASSQDLGGGEAFF.

The chain carries TRBV3-1 (or the pseudogene TRBV3-2) and TRBJ1-4, with D possibly matching TRBD1 (5 bases). CDR3 length equals 12 residues. From germline, CDR1 is LGHDT and CDR2 YNNKEL (reference sequence). The V end was cut by 3 bases, the J end by 7 bases, with 6 bases between. The CDR3 here is CASSQGGEKLFF. The CDR3 region has the DNA TGTGCCAGCAGCCAGGGGGGTGAAAAACTGTTTTTT.

The chain is built from TRBV30 and TRBJ1-5; TRBD1 matches 10 bases. The CDR3 totals 15 residues. In germline, CDR1 is GTSNPN, CDR2 SVGIG (reference sequence). J was trimmed by 4 bases and V by 3 bases; bases with no gene match: 6. CDR3 in DNA: TGTGCCTGGAGCGCTAGACAGGGGGCAAATCAGCCCCAGCATTTT. It specifies CAWSARQGANQPQHF.